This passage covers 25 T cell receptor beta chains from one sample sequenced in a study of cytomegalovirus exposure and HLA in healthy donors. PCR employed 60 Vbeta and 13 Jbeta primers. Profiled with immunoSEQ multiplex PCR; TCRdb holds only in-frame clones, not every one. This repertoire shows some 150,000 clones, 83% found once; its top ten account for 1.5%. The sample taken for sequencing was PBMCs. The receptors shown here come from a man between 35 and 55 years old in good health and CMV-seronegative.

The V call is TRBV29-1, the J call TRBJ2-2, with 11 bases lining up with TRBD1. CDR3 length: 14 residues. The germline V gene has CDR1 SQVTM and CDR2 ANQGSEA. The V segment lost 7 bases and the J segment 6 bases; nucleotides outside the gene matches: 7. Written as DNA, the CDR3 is TGCAGCGCTTCGGGACAGGGGGAGGCCGGGGAGCTGTTTTTT. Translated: CSASGQGEAGELFF.

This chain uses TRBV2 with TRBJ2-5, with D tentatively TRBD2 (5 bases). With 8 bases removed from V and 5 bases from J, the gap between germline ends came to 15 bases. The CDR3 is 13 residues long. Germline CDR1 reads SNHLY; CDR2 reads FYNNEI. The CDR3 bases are TGTGCCAGCCAAGCCGGGCGGAGGGAGACCCAGTACTTC. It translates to CASQAGRRETQYF.

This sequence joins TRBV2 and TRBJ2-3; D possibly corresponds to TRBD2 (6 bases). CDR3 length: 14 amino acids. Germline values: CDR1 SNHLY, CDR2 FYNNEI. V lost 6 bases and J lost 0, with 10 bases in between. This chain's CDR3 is CASRLDYSTDTQYF. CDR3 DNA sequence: TGTGCCAGCAGATTGGACTACAGCACAGATACGCAGTATTTT. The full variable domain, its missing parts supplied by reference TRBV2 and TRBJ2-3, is EPEVTQTPSHQVTQMGQEVILRCVPISNHLYFYWYRQILGQKVEFLVSFYNNEISEKSEIFDDQFSVERPDGSNFTLKIRSTKLEDSAMYFCASRLDYSTDTQYFGPGTRLTVL.

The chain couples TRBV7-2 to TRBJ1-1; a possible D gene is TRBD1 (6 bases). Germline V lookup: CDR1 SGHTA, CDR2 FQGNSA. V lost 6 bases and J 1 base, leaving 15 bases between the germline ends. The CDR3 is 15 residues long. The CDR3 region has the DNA TGTGCCAGCAGTCGGACAGAAGGGGCGAACACTGAAGCTTTCTTT. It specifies CASSRTEGANTEAFF.

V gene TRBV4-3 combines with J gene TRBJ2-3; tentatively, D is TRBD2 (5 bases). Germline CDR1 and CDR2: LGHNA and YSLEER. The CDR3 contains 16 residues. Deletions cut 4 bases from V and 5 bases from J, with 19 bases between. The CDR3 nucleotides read TGCGCCAGCAGCCTGCTGGGGAGCAAATTCGGAGATACGCAGTATTTT. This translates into CASSLLGSKFGDTQYF.

In nucleotides, the CDR3 is TGCGCCAGCAGCCAACCGGGACTAGCGGCACCGAACACCGGGGAGCTGTTTTTT. Protein product: CASSQPGLAAPNTGELFF. The chain recombines TRBV4-1 with TRBJ2-2, with 11 positions matching TRBD2. Per the germline V gene, CDR1 is MGHRA and CDR2 is YSYEKL. Unmatched junction bases numbered 5, after V lost 2 bases and J lost 0 bases. The CDR3 consists of 18 residues.

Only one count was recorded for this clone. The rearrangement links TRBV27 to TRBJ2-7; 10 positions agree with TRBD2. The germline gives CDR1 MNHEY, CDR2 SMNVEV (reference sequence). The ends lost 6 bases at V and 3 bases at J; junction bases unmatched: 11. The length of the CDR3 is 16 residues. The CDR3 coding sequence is TGTGCCAGCAGCCCCACTGCTAGCGGGAGCTACTACGAGCAGTACTTC. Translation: CASSPTASGSYYEQYF.

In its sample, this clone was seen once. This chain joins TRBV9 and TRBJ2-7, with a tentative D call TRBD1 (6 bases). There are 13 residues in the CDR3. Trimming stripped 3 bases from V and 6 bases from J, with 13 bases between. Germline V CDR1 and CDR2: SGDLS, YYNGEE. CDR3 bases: TGTGCCAGCAGCGACCCTCGAGGGGGCGAGCAGTACTTC. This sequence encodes CASSDPRGGEQYF.

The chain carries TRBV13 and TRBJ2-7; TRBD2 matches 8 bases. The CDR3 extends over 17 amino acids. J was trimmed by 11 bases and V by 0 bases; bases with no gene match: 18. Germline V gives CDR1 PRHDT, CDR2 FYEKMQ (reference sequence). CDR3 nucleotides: TGTGCCAGCAGCTTAGGCGGACTCAGGGACCTCGGGGGGGGGAAGTACTTC. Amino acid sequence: CASSLGGLRDLGGGKYF.

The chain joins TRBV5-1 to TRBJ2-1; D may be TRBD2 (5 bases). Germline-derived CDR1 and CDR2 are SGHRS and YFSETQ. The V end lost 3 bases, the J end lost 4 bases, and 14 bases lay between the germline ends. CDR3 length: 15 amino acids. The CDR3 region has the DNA TGCGCCAGCAGCTCCGCGCCGGGGTTATACAATGAGCAGTTCTTC. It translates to CASSSAPGLYNEQFF. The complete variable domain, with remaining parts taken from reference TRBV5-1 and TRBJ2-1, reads KAGVTQTPRYLIKTRGQQVTLSCSPISGHRSVSWYQQTPGQGLQFLFEYFSETQRNKGNFPGRFSGRQFSNSRSEMNVSTLELGDSALYLCASSSAPGLYNEQFFGPGTRLTVL.

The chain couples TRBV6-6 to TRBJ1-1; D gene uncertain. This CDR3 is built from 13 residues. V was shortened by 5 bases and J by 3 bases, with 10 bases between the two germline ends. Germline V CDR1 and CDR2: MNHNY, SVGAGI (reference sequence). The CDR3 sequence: CASSMRMDTEAFF. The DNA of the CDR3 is TGTGCCAGCAGTATGCGAATGGACACTGAAGCTTTCTTT.

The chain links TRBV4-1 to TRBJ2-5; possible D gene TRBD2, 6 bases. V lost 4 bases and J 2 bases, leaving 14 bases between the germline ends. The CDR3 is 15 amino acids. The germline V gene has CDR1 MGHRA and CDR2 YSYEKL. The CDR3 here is CASSPLGLKQETQYF. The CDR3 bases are TGCGCCAGCAGCCCCCTGGGACTTAAGCAAGAGACCCAGTACTTC.

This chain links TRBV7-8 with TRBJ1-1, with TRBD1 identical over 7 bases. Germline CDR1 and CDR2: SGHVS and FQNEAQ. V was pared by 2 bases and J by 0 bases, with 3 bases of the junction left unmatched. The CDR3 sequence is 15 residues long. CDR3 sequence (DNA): TGTGCCAGCAGCTTAAGGGGACAGTTGAACACTGAAGCTTTCTTT. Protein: CASSLRGQLNTEAFF.

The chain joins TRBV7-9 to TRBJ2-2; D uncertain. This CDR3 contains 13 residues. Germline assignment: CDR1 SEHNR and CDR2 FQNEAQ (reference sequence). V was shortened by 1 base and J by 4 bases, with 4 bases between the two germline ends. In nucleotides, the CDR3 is TGTGCCAGCAGCTTAGAGAGCACCGGGGAGCTGTTTTTT. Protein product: CASSLESTGELFF.

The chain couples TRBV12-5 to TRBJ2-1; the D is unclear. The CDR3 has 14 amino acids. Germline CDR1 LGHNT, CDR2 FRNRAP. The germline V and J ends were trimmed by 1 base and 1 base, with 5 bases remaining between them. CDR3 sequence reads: CASGLGLSYNEQFF. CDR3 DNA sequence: TGTGCTAGTGGTTTGGGTCTATCCTACAATGAGCAGTTCTTC.

The CDR3 nucleotides read TGTGCCAGCACTACCGGGGACAGGGCTTTAGACGAGCAGTACTTC. As protein: CASTTGDRALDEQYF. V usage is TRBV7-8 and J usage is TRBJ2-7; TRBD1 agrees at 9 bases. CDR3 length: 15 amino acids. Per germline, CDR1 SGHVS and CDR2 FQNEAQ. The J segment lost 5 bases and the V segment lost 7 bases, leaving 12 bases of the junction unmatched.

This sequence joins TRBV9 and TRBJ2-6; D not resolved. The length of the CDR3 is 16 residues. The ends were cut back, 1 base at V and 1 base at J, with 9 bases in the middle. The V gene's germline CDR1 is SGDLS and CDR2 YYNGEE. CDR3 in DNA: TGTGCCAGCAGCGTACCTAAAACTTCTGGGGCCAACGTCCTGACTTTC. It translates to CASSVPKTSGANVLTF.

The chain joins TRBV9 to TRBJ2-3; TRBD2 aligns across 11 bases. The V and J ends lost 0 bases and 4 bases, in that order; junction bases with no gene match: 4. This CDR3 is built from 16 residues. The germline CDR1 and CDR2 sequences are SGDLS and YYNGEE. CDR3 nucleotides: TGTGCCAGCAGCGTAGCTAGCGGGGGGTCCTCAGATACGCAGTATTTT. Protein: CASSVASGGSSDTQYF.

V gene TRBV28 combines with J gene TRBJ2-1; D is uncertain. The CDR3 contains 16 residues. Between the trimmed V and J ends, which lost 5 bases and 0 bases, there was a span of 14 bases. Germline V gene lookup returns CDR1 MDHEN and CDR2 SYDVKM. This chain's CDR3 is CASSGSSPSSYNEQFF. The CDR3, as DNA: TGTGCCAGCAGTGGTAGTTCCCCTAGCTCCTACAATGAGCAGTTCTTC.

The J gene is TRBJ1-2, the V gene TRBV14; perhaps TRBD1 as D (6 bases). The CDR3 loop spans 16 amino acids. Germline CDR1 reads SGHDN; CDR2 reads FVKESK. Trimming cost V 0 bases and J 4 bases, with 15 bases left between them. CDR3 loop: CASSQDQGRGIYGYTF. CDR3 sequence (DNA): TGTGCCAGCAGCCAAGACCAGGGGCGCGGTATCTATGGCTACACCTTC.

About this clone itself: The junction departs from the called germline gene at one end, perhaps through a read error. The DNA of the CDR3 is TGTGCTAGCAGCTTAGGGGCACAAGAGACCCAGTACTTC. It encodes CASSLGAQETQYF. The J gene is TRBJ2-5, the V gene TRBV7-7, with D perhaps TRBD1 (5 bases). CDR1 and CDR2 (germline): SSHAT, FNYEAQ (reference sequence). There are 13 residues in the CDR3.

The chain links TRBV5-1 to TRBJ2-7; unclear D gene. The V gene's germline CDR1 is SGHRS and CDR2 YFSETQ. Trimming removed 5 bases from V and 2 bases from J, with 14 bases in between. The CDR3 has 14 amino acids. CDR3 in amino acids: CASRLTQTTYEQYF. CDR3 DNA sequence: TGCGCCAGCAGGTTGACACAAACTACCTACGAGCAGTACTTC.

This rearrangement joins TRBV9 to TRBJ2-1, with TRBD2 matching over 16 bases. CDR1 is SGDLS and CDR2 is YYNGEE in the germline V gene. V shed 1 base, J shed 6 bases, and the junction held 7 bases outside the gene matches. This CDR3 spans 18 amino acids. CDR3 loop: CASSVPGLAGGPANEQFF. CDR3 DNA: TGTGCCAGCAGCGTACCGGGACTAGCGGGAGGGCCGGCCAATGAGCAGTTCTTC.

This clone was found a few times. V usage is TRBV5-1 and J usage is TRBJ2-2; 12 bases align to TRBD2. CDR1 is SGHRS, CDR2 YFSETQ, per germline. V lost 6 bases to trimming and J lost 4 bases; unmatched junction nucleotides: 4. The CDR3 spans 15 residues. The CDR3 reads CASKLLAGGTGELFF. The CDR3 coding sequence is TGCGCCAGCAAACTACTAGCGGGGGGCACCGGGGAGCTGTTTTTT.

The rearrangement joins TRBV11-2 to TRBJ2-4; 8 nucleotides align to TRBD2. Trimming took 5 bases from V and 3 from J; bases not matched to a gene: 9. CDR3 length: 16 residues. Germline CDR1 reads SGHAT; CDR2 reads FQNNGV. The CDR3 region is CASSHPGGAGKNIQYF. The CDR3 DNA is TGTGCCAGCAGCCATCCCGGGGGGGCCGGCAAAAACATTCAGTACTTC.